Shown below are 8 T cell receptor beta chains from a single sample sequenced in a study of T cells in Graves' hyperthyroidism and ophthalmopathy. Amplification yielded TCR beta CDR3 regions, with RNA transcripts as the source. First-round RT-PCR with HTBI primers amplified the TCR CDR3 region. MiXCR, run by TCRdb on the multiplex PCR reads, gives a single entry per CDR3 protein. Of about 840,000 distinct CDR3 sequences in the sample, roughly 40% were seen once. Source material: blood. These receptors all come from a man between 18 and 35 years old with Graves' hyperthyroidism.

A few counts support this clonotype. This rearrangement joins TRBV11-2 to TRBJ1-4, with TRBD1 matching 7 bases. J gave up 16 bases and V 2 bases, and 13 bases lay outside the gene matches. Per germline, CDR1 SGHAT and CDR2 FQNNGV. The CDR3 runs to 14 residues. The DNA of the CDR3 is TGTGCCAGCAGCTTAACGACAGGGACCCCTCTCCCGTTTTTT. This encodes CASSLTTGTPLPFF.

The chain uses TRBV6-1 and TRBJ1-6, with D possibly matching TRBD1 (5 bases). Trimming took 1 base from V and 6 from J, leaving 10 bases between them. The germline V gene has CDR1 MNHNS and CDR2 SASEGT. This CDR3 is built from 15 residues. CDR3 sequence: CASSEVDSSNSPLHF. DNA of the CDR3: TGTGCCAGCAGTGAAGTAGACAGCAGTAATTCACCCCTCCACTTT.

This clonotype was counted only a few times. This sequence joins TRBV7-6 and TRBJ2-2; TRBD1 matches 8 bases. There are 16 residues in the CDR3. The V gene's germline CDR1 is SGHVS and CDR2 FNYEAQ. J lost 5 bases, V lost 5 bases, and 10 bases had no gene match. CDR3 sequence (DNA): TGTGCCAGCAGCGGAAAACAGGGGGGAAGTACCGGGGAGCTGTTTTTT. It encodes CASSGKQGGSTGELFF.

J is TRBJ2-2 and V is TRBV6-1; 7 bases line up with TRBD2. This CDR3 is built from 15 residues. Germline trimming cut 4 bases from V and 0 bases from J; bases unmatched to any gene: 2. Germline V CDR1 and CDR2: MNHNS, SASEGT. The CDR3 sequence: CASSALAANTGELFF. The CDR3 DNA is TGTGCCAGCAGTGCTCTAGCGGCGAACACCGGGGAGCTGTTTTTT.

Concerning this clonotype itself: One end of the junction varies from germline; a read error may be responsible. The chain couples TRBV7-2 to TRBJ1-4; no clear D. There are 16 residues in the CDR3. Germline V gives CDR1 SGHTA, CDR2 FQGNSA. Here the CDR3 reads CASSQDRPSNLEKLFF. DNA for the CDR3: TGCGCCAGCAGCCAAGATAGACCCTCCAACCTGGAAAAACTGTTTTTT.

The chain employs TRBV20-1 and TRBJ1-1; possible D gene TRBD1, 6 bases. The CDR3 is made up of 13 amino acids. Trimming stripped 7 bases from V and 4 bases from J, with 16 bases between. Germline lookup yields CDR1 DFQATT and CDR2 SNEGSKA (reference sequence). CDR3 nucleotide sequence: TGCAGTGTCTCACAGGGTACCGGCACTGAAGCTTTCTTT. It encodes CSVSQGTGTEAFF.

This clonotype appeared once. DNA for the CDR3: TGCGCCAGCAGCCAAGGGACAGTCCAAGAGACCCAGTACTTC. Protein product: CASSQGTVQETQYF. This chain connects TRBV4-1 to TRBJ2-5; D perhaps matches TRBD1 (6 bases). The V end lost 1 base, the J end lost 1 base, and 7 bases lay between the germline ends. The CDR3 spans 14 residues. Per the germline V gene, CDR1 is MGHRA and CDR2 is YSYEKL.

The count of this clonotype is one. A much larger clone differs by one base, so this may be a read error. This chain links TRBV24-1 with TRBJ2-2, with D possibly TRBD2 on 5 matching bases. This CDR3 region has 12 residues. Germline CDR1 is KGHDR and CDR2 is SFDVKD. CDR3 sequence reads: CATGSSTGELLF. DNA for the CDR3: TGTGCCACGGGGAGTTCCACCGGGGAGCTGCTTTTT.